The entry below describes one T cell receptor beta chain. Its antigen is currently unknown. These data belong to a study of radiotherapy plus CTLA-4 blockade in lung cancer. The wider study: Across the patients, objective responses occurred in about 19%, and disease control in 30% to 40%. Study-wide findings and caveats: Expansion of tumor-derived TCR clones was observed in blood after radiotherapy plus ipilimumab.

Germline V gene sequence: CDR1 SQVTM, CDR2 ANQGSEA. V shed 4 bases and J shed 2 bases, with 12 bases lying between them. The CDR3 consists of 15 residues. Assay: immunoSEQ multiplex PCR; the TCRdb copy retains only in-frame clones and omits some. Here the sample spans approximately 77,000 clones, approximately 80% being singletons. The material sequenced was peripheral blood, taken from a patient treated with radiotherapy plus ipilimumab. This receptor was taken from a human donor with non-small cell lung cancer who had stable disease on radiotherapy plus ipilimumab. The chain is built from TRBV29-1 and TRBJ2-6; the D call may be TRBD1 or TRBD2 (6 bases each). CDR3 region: CSVVGGATGANVLTF. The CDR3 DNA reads TGCAGCGTTGTGGGGGGCGCGACTGGGGCCAACGTCCTGACTTTC.